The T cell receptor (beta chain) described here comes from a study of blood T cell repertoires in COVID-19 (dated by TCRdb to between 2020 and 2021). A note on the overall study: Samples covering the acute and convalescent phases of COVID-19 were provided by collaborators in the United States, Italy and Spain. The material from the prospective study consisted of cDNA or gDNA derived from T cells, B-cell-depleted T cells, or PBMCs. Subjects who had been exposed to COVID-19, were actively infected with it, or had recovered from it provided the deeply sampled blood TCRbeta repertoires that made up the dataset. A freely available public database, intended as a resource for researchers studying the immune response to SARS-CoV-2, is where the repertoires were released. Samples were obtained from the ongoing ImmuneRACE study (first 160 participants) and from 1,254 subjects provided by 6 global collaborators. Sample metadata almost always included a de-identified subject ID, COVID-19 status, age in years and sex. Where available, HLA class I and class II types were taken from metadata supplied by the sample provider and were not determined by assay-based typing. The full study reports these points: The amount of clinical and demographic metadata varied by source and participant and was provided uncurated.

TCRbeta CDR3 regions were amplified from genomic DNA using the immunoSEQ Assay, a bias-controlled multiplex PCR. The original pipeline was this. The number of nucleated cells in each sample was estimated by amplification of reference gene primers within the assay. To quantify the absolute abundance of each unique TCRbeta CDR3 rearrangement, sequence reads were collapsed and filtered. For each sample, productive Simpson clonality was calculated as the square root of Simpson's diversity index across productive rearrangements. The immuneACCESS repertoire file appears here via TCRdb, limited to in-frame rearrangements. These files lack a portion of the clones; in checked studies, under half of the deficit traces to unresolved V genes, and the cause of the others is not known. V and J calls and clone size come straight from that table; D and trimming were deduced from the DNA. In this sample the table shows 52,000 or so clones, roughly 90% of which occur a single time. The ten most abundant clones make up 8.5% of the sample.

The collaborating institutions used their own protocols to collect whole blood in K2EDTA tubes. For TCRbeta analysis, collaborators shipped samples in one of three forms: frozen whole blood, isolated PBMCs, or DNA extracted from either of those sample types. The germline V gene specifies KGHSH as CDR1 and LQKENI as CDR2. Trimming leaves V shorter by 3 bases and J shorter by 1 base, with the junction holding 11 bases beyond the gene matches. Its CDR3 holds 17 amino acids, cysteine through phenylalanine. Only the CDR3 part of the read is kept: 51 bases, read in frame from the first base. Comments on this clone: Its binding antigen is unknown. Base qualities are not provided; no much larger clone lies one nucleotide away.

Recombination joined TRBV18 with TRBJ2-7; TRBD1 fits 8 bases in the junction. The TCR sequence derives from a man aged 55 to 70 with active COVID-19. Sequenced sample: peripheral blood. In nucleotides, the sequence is TGTGCCAGCTCACCGGGCAGGGGGCTTCGAGGATCCTACGAGCAGTACTTC. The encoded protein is CASSPGRGLRGSYEQYF. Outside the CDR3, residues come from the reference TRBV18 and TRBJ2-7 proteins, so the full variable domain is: NAGVMQNPRHLVRRRGQEARLRCSPMKGHSHVYWYRQLPEEGLKFMVYLQKENIIDESGMPKERFSAEFPKEGPSILRIQQVVRGDSAAYFCASSPGRGLRGSYEQYFGPGTRLTVT.